Presented here are 2 T cell receptor beta chains from one specimen sequenced in a study of CD8 T cells in Susac syndrome. RNA totalling about 0.45 to 1 ug underwent reverse transcription with random hexamers. TCRdb independently ran MiXCR on the immunoSEQ multiplex PCR reads; one entry per CDR3 protein. Of 200,000 to 300,000 distinct CDR3 sequences listed, about 96% are singletons. The sequenced material came from CD4+ T cells from PBMCs. The source of these receptors is a human donor with Susac syndrome.

The gene calls are TRBV18 and TRBJ2-7; D remains unclear. Germline assignment: CDR1 KGHSH and CDR2 LQKENI. Trimming removed 5 bases from V and 2 bases from J, with 7 bases in between. The CDR3 covers 12 residues. The CDR3, as DNA: TGTGCCAGCTCAACCACAACCTACGAGCAGTACTTC. It encodes CASSTTTYEQYF. The whole variable domain, remainder taken from reference TRBV18 and TRBJ2-7, is NAGVMQNPRHLVRRRGQEARLRCSPMKGHSHVYWYRQLPEEGLKFMVYLQKENIIDESGMPKERFSAEFPKEGPSILRIQQVVRGDSAAYFCASSTTTYEQYFGPGTRLTVT.

The J gene is TRBJ1-2, the V gene TRBV12-3 or TRBV12-4, with 9 bases lining up with TRBD1. V was clipped by 4 bases and J by 8 bases; unmatched bases: 11. There are 15 residues in the CDR3. CDR3 nucleotides: TGTGCCAGCAGTTCCACACGGACAGGGGTCGGCGGCTACACCTTC. Residues: CASSSTRTGVGGYTF.